This is a list of T cell receptor beta chains from one sample in a study of early T cells in non-severe SARS-CoV-2 infection. TCRdb redid the calling of the 5' RACE reads with MiXCR, one entry per CDR3 protein. The data contain about 53,000 distinct CDR3 sequences, around 12% of them singletons. Sequences were derived from whole blood, sampled at baseline. The origin of the receptors is an adult who was a healthcare worker with PCR-confirmed SARS-CoV-2 infection or an uninfected control (not recorded which). Both conserved end residues are part of each CDR3. The D gene is left open where the match is weak. Expanded clones are given a class, and other clones once, few, many or no size at all.

>TRBD1|TRBJ2-5|TRBV3-1|-
CASRRQGSEETQYF
TGTGCCAGCAGGCGACAGGGCTCCGAGGAGACCCAGTACTTC
>-|TRBJ1-2|TRBV11-2|-
CASSLEHAPTKDGYTF
TGTGCCAGCAGCTTAGAGCATGCACCCACCAAGGATGGCTACACCTTC
>TRBD2|TRBJ2-7|TRBV6-2/TRBV6-3|-
CASTYGGRAGEQYF
TGTGCCAGCACCTATGGCGGGAGGGCCGGAGAGCAGTACTTC
>TRBD2|TRBJ2-3|TRBV11-2|few
CASSTREATDTQYF
TGTGCCAGCAGCACCCGGGAGGCCACAGATACGCAGTATTTT
>-|TRBJ2-7|TRBV20-1|once
CSARASSGAAFYEQYF
TGCAGTGCTAGAGCCTCATCTGGGGCAGCTTTCTACGAGCAGTACTTC
>-|TRBJ2-1|TRBV7-9|many
CASSPDLGLSYNEQFF
TGTGCCAGCAGCCCAGACCTAGGTCTAAGCTACAATGAGCAGTTCTTC
>TRBD1|TRBJ2-1|TRBV11-3|few
CASSLGLTQGPFNEQFF
TGTGCCAGCAGCTTAGGCCTCACACAGGGGCCGTTTAATGAGCAGTTCTTC
>-|TRBJ2-7|TRBV28|-
CASSRGDSYEQYF
TGTGCCAGCAGTCGAGGGGATTCCTACGAGCAGTACTTC
>-|TRBJ2-1|TRBV7-2|medium-sized
CASSLGGTGSGREQFF
TGTGCCAGCAGCTTAGGAGGGACCGGTAGCGGTCGGGAGCAGTTCTTC
>-|TRBJ2-7|TRBV29-1|-
CSVAGLEGGVRYF
TGCAGCGTCGCGGGGCTGGAAGGAGGGGTGAGGTACTTC